This passage covers 4 T cell receptor beta chains from one sample sequenced in a study of response to subunit inactivated influenza vaccine. Via MiXCR, TCRdb re-called the RT-PCR reads, giving one row per CDR3 protein. The data show 860,000 or so distinct CDR3 sequences, 20% to 25% seen once. The sequencing here drew on PBMCs from blood, taken 5 days after vaccination. The receptor set was obtained from a man between 50 and 59 years old who received an inactivated influenza vaccine.

This clonotype was found a few times. The chain joins TRBV20-1 to TRBJ2-1, with 10 bases identical to TRBD2. Unmatched junction bases numbered 17, after V lost 4 bases and J lost 8 bases. The length of the CDR3 is 17 residues. Germline values: CDR1 DFQATT, CDR2 SNEGSKA (reference sequence). The CDR3 sequence: CSATKIPGLANLDEQFF. The DNA for the CDR3 is TGCAGTGCTACTAAAATTCCGGGACTAGCGAACCTCGATGAGCAGTTCTTC.

About this clonotype: This sequence may be a read error, since a much larger clone differs from it by one base. CDR3 in amino acids: CASSKRGQAGPDTQYF. In nucleotides, the CDR3 is TGCGCCAGCAGCAAACGGGGACAGGCTGGCCCAGATACGCAGTATTTT. The chain recombines TRBV5-1 with TRBJ2-3; TRBD1 matches 8 bases. V lost 4 bases to trimming and J lost 4 bases; unmatched junction nucleotides: 11. The CDR3 length is 16 residues. CDR1 and CDR2 from the germline V gene are SGHRS and YFSETQ. Complete variable domain (other parts from reference TRBV5-1 and TRBJ2-3): KAGVTQTPRYLIKTRGQQVTLSCSPISGHRSVSWYQQTPGQGLQFLFEYFSETQRNKGNFPGRFSGRQFSNSRSEMNVSTLELGDSALYLCASSKRGQAGPDTQYFGPGTRLTVL.

This clonotype has a handful of counts. The chain links TRBV4-3 to TRBJ1-1; D gene unclear. The germline gives CDR1 LGHNA, CDR2 YSLEER. This CDR3 is 15 amino acids long. Trimming removed 1 base at V and 8 bases at J, with 17 bases between. CDR3 nucleotides: TGCGCCAGCAGCCAAGGGGTCGGTAAGGGCCTAGAAGCTTTCTTT. This gives the protein CASSQGVGKGLEAFF.

This chain joins TRBV12-3 or TRBV12-4 and TRBJ2-1; tentative D call: TRBD2 (6 bases). V was clipped by 7 bases and J by 7 bases, with 20 bases between them. CDR3 size: 15 residues. CDR3 in amino acids: CASTQLSGLSNEQFF. The CDR3 nucleotides read TGTGCCAGCACCCAACTATCGGGACTTTCAAATGAGCAGTTCTTC.